The TCR beta chain described here comes from a study of cytomegalovirus exposure and HLA in healthy donors. Overall study findings and caveats: Relative to the roughly 700-donor mean, N-insertions were reportedly fewer in an Asian-associated ancestry cluster in a later analysis. Available immune exposure information was restricted to CMV serostatus only.

Amplification used 60 Vbeta primers and 13 Jbeta primers. Clones were sequenced by immunoSEQ multiplex PCR, and TCRdb holds only the in-frame ones, with some missing. The profile shows 270,000 or so clones, about 93% of them singletons. Points on this clone: Its antigen is currently unknown.

CDR1 is SGHAT and CDR2 is FQNNGV in the germline V gene. The CDR3 is 16 amino acids. V trimming: 6 bases; J trimming: 4 bases; junction bases outside the gene matches: 14. The chain is built from TRBV11-2 and TRBJ2-7; 8 positions agree with TRBD2. The sample comprised PBMCs. The origin of this receptor is a girl aged 2 to 9 in good health and CMV-seronegative. The CDR3 DNA reads TGTGCCAGCAGTCTAGCTGGGAGCGGGAGCCTTTACGAGCAGTACTTC. This translates into CASSLAGSGSLYEQYF.